The 13 T cell receptor beta chains in this list originate from one sample, sequenced in a study of blood T cell repertoires in COVID-19. Clones were sequenced by immunoSEQ multiplex PCR, and TCRdb holds only the in-frame ones, with some missing. In the table there are hundreds of thousands of clones, around 92% of which are singletons. The specimen was peripheral blood. The receptors originated from a woman in her twenties or thirties with COVID-19, enrolled during active disease.

The rearrangement links TRBV4-1 to TRBJ1-2, with 10 bases lining up with TRBD1. CDR1 MGHRA and CDR2 YSYEKL come from the germline V gene. V lost 6 bases, J lost 7 bases, and 14 bases stayed unmatched. CDR3 length: 16 residues. The CDR3 coding sequence is TGCGCCAGCAGTCGGGGACAGGGGCCGATAATTGGTGGCTACACCTTC. Translation: CASSRGQGPIIGGYTF.

CDR3 sequence: CASSQEWGGGEKLFF. The CDR3 nucleotides read TGCGCCAGCAGCCAAGAGTGGGGCGGCGGTGAAAAACTGTTTTTT. The chain combines TRBV4-3 with TRBJ1-4; D might be TRBD1 (5 bases). Germline V CDR1 and CDR2: LGHNA, YSLEER. This CDR3 has 15 residues. The V gene lost 0 bases and the J gene lost 7 bases, with 12 bases spanning the gap.

The gene calls are TRBV5-4 and TRBJ1-1; D unresolved. The V end was cut by 4 bases, the J end by 0 bases, with 19 bases between. This CDR3 is built from 17 residues. Germline lookup yields CDR1 SGHNT and CDR2 YYREEE (reference sequence). The DNA of the CDR3 is TGTGCCAGCAGCCCCCTGGCTACAGTCCAGCTGAACACTGAAGCTTTCTTT. It translates to CASSPLATVQLNTEAFF.

The chain carries TRBV19 and TRBJ1-1; D gene uncertain. The CDR3 contains 12 residues. Germline V CDR1 and CDR2: LNHDA, SQIVND (reference sequence). V shed 1 base and J shed 7 bases, with 7 bases lying between them. DNA of the CDR3: TGTGCCAGTAGTATAGGGCACCTTGAAGCTTTCTTT. The encoded protein is CASSIGHLEAFF.

This clone has just one count. The V and J genes are TRBV3-1 (or the pseudogene TRBV3-2) and TRBJ2-3; 9 bases are a match to TRBD2. The CDR3 extends over 14 amino acids. Germline CDR1 LGHDT, CDR2 YNNKEL (reference sequence). V lost 4 bases and J lost 4; bases outside the gene matches: 3. The CDR3 region is CASSRGGGADTQYF. The CDR3 DNA is TGTGCCAGCAGCCGGGGCGGGGGGGCAGATACGCAGTATTTT.

The chain links TRBV29-1 to TRBJ2-1; 11 bases are a match to TRBD2. Trimming cost V 4 bases and J 5 bases; bases outside gene matches: 10. Germline values: CDR1 SQVTM, CDR2 ANQGSEA. The CDR3 contains 16 residues. In nucleotides, the CDR3 is TGCAGCGTTGGGTTGGGCTTACTAGCGGGGGACAATGAGCAGTTCTTC. Translation: CSVGLGLLAGDNEQFF.

This clone was observed a single time. The J gene is TRBJ1-2, the V gene TRBV2, with D unclear. The V end lost 2 bases, the J end lost 0 bases, and 7 bases lay between the germline ends. The CDR3 contains 14 residues. Germline CDR1 reads SNHLY; CDR2 reads FYNNEI. CDR3 sequence reads: CASSEKGANYGYTF. CDR3 coding DNA: TGTGCCAGCAGTGAAAAGGGAGCTAACTATGGCTACACCTTC.

The chain combines TRBV15 with TRBJ1-5, with 9 nucleotides matching TRBD1. With 2 bases clipped from V and 0 bases from J, the junction kept 14 bases outside the gene matches. The CDR3 extends over 20 amino acids. Germline CDR1 LNHNV, CDR2 YYDKDF (reference sequence). CDR3 protein: CATSRPGQGRNQYSNQPQHF. The CDR3, as DNA: TGTGCCACCAGCAGACCCGGACAGGGGCGAAATCAATATAGCAATCAGCCCCAGCATTTT.

The sample holds one count of this clone. The CDR3 nucleotides read TGTGCCAGCAGTCCTTGGATCCAGGGAAGAGTAAATTCACCCCTCCACTTT. Translation: CASSPWIQGRVNSPLHF. The genes are TRBV5-5 and TRBJ1-6, with D perhaps matching TRBD1 (5 bases). Germline V gene sequence: CDR1 SGHKS, CDR2 YYEKEE (reference sequence). This CDR3 spans 17 amino acids. The V and J ends lost 5 bases and 7 bases respectively, with 22 bases between them.

This clone occurred once. The chain joins TRBV29-1 to TRBJ2-7; 8 bases are shared with TRBD1. V shed 6 bases, J shed 3 bases, and the junction held 19 bases outside the gene matches. The CDR3 is 17 amino acids. Germline V gene lookup returns CDR1 SQVTM and CDR2 ANQGSEA. The CDR3 bases are TGCAGCGTCAACAGGGGGTTACACGGGGATTACCTCTACGAGCAGTACGTC. It yields the protein CSVNRGLHGDYLYEQYV.

This clone was detected many times. The gene calls are TRBV6-2 or TRBV6-3 and TRBJ2-6; perhaps TRBD2 as D (5 bases). The CDR3 is made up of 17 amino acids. V was cut by 2 bases and J by 0 bases, with 11 bases left in between. CDR1 is MNHEY and CDR2 is SVGEGT in the germline V gene. CDR3 sequence reads: CASSYTSSSSGANVLTF. CDR3 DNA sequence: TGTGCCAGCAGTTACACTAGTTCGAGCTCTGGGGCCAACGTCCTGACTTTC.

The chain has TRBV25-1 and TRBJ2-1; D is perhaps TRBD1 (5 bases). The CDR3 covers 11 residues. Between the trimmed V and J ends, which lost 6 bases and 8 bases, there was a span of 8 bases. CDR1 is MGHDK, CDR2 SYGVNS, per germline. In DNA, the CDR3 is TGTGCCAGCAGATGGGGCCATGAGCAGTTCTTC. It codes for CASRWGHEQFF.

J is TRBJ1-6 and V is TRBV5-1, with a tentative D call TRBD1 (6 bases). The CDR3 is made up of 14 amino acids. V lost 9 bases and J 8 bases, leaving 18 bases between the germline ends. Germline V lookup: CDR1 SGHRS, CDR2 YFSETQ. The CDR3 coding sequence is TGCGCCACCAAATTCGGGACAAGTGATTCACCCCTCCACTTT. It specifies CATKFGTSDSPLHF.